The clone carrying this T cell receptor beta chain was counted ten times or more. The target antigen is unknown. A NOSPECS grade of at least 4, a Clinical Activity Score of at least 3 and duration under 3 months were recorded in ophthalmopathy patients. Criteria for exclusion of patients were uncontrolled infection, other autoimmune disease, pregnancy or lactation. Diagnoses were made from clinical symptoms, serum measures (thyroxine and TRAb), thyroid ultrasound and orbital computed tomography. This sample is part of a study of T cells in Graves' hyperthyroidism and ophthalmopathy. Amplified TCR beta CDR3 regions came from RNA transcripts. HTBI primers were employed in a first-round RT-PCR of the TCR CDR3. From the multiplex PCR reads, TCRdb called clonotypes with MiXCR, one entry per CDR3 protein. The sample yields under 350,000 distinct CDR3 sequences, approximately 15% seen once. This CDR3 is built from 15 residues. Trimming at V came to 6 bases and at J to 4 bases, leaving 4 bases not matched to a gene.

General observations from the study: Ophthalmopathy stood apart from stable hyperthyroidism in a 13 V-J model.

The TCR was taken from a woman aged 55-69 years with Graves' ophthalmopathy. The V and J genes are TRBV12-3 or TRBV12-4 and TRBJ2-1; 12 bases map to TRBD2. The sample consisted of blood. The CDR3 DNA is TGTGCCAGCAGATATGGACTAGCGGGGTACAATGAGCAGTTCTTC. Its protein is CASRYGLAGYNEQFF.